This T cell receptor beta chain was retrieved from a study of blood T cell repertoires in COVID-19. Enrollment of patients from Seattle took place during active infection, with longitudinal follow-up. Germline V gives CDR1 GTSNPN, CDR2 SVGIG (reference sequence). CDR3 length: 12 residues. The V end was cut by 4 bases, the J end by 11 bases, with 14 bases between. Original handling: Counts of nucleated cells, estimated from reference gene primer amplification, were obtained. The repertoire was sequenced with immunoSEQ multiplex PCR; TCRdb's copy has only in-frame clones and lacks some. D and trimming were read from the DNA, whereas the V and J calls and clone size are those reported in that table. The sample contains about 210,000 clones, 65% to 90% of which appear only once.

Sequences were obtained from peripheral blood. The rearrangement joins TRBV30 to TRBJ1-4; D is ambiguous. This clonotype was obtained from a man aged 45-65 years with COVID-19, enrolled during active disease. CDR3 nucleotides: TGTGCCTGGAACATACTTGCGGGGAAACTGTTTTTT. Its translation is CAWNILAGKLFF.